These 32 T cell receptor beta chains came from one sample sequenced in a study of blood T cell repertoires in COVID-19. Generated by immunoSEQ multiplex PCR, the TCRdb table keeps only in-frame clones and is missing some. The data contain 200,000 to 250,000 clones, about 90% of them singletons. What was sequenced was peripheral blood. Receptors were obtained from a woman in her fifties or sixties with acute or convalescent COVID-19.

This chain uses TRBV9 with TRBJ2-2, with D possibly being TRBD1 (6 bases). Trimming took 2 bases from V and 0 from J, leaving 11 bases between them. The CDR3 has 16 amino acids. CDR1 is SGDLS and CDR2 is YYNGEE in the germline V gene. The CDR3: CASSVFGTPNTGELFF. CDR3 coding DNA: TGTGCCAGCAGCGTCTTTGGGACACCGAACACCGGGGAGCTGTTTTTT.

The chain employs TRBV4-3 and TRBJ2-3; 13 bases map to TRBD2. The CDR3 spans 20 residues. With 2 bases clipped from V and 6 bases from J, the junction kept 17 bases outside the gene matches. The V gene's germline CDR1 is LGHNA and CDR2 YSLEER. The DNA of the CDR3 is TGCGCCAGCAGCCAACAAACCGGGACTAGCGGGAACGGGGCTTTCGATACGCAGTATTTT. Amino acids: CASSQQTGTSGNGAFDTQYF.

V is TRBV6-5 and J is TRBJ1-1; TRBD1 matches 7 bases. The CDR3 is made up of 14 amino acids. V lost 6 bases to trimming and J lost 4 bases; unmatched junction nucleotides: 8. Germline V gives CDR1 MNHEY, CDR2 SVGAGI. The CDR3 sequence is CASSWRGLVTEAFF. For the CDR3, the DNA is TGTGCCAGCAGCTGGAGGGGGCTGGTCACTGAAGCTTTCTTT.

The chain links TRBV5-1 to TRBJ2-3, with 11 bases identical to TRBD2. Trimming cost V 0 bases and J 0 bases; bases outside gene matches: 6. The germline CDR1 and CDR2 sequences are SGHRS and YFSETQ. The CDR3 consists of 18 residues. CDR3 residues: CASSLGLAGRPSTDTQYF. The CDR3 nucleotides read TGCGCCAGCAGCTTGGGACTAGCGGGACGCCCTAGCACAGATACGCAGTATTTT.

The sample holds a few counts of this clone. This chain uses TRBV6-5 with TRBJ1-2; D gene uncertain. Germline V gene sequence: CDR1 MNHEY, CDR2 SVGAGI. V lost 4 bases, J lost 3 bases, and 12 bases lay in between. The CDR3 sequence is 14 residues long. This CDR3 is CASSSEVEDYGYTF. The DNA of the CDR3 is TGTGCCAGCAGTTCCGAGGTGGAGGACTATGGCTACACCTTC.

The CDR3 here is CASRSQETQYF. DNA for the CDR3: TGTGCCAGCAGGAGCCAAGAGACCCAGTACTTC. The chain couples TRBV9 to TRBJ2-5; D is ambiguous. Trimming shortened V by 5 bases and J by 1 base, and 3 bases separated the two germline ends. Per the germline V gene, CDR1 is SGDLS and CDR2 is YYNGEE. The CDR3 is 11 residues long.

The chain employs TRBV19 and TRBJ1-5; D is unresolved. The CDR3 length is 15 residues. V lost 9 bases, J lost 0 bases, and 15 bases lay in between. CDR1 and CDR2 (germline): LNHDA, SQIVND (reference sequence). DNA of the CDR3: TGTGCCAGCAACTACGGAGGGCCTAGCAATCAGCCCCAGCATTTT. Its translation is CASNYGGPSNQPQHF.

This rearrangement joins TRBV30 to TRBJ2-3, with 7 bases lining up with TRBD2. The CDR3 sequence is 16 residues long. J lost 2 bases, V lost 0 bases, and 8 bases had no gene match. Per germline, CDR1 GTSNPN and CDR2 SVGIG (reference sequence). CDR3 protein: CAWSVIRGGNTDTQYF. Here the CDR3 DNA reads TGTGCCTGGAGTGTAATTAGGGGAGGGAACACAGATACGCAGTATTTT.

The chain joins TRBV7-2 to TRBJ1-1; D is unclear. There are 13 residues in the CDR3. V was cut by 5 bases and J by 2 bases, with 9 bases left in between. Germline CDR1 reads SGHTA; CDR2 reads FQGNSA. CDR3 in DNA: TGTGCCAGCAGCGCTACGGGTAACACTGAAGCTTTCTTT. It translates to CASSATGNTEAFF.

The chain is built from TRBV7-9 and TRBJ1-6, with D uncertain. V was pared by 0 bases and J by 6 bases, with 15 bases between. Germline V gene data show CDR1 as SEHNR and CDR2 as FQNEAQ (reference sequence). This CDR3 has 17 residues. The CDR3 is CASSLAQSGLGNSPLHF. The CDR3 nucleotides are TGTGCCAGCAGCTTAGCGCAATCAGGACTAGGTAATTCACCCCTCCACTTT.

V and J are TRBV2 and TRBJ2-3, with D maybe TRBD2 (6 bases). CDR1 is SNHLY and CDR2 is FYNNEI in the germline V gene. This CDR3 is 13 amino acids long. V dropped 6 bases and J dropped 2 bases, with 9 bases sitting between them. The CDR3 sequence is CASRRELTDTQYF. The CDR3 DNA is TGTGCCAGCAGGCGGGAACTCACAGATACGCAGTATTTT. The variable domain in full, with the rest retrieved from reference TRBV2 and TRBJ2-3, is EPEVTQTPSHQVTQMGQEVILRCVPISNHLYFYWYRQILGQKVEFLVSFYNNEISEKSEIFDDQFSVERPDGSNFTLKIRSTKLEDSAMYFCASRRELTDTQYFGPGTRLTVL.

The rearrangement joins TRBV12-3 or TRBV12-4 to TRBJ1-2; D gene ambiguous. The CDR3 length is 13 residues. V gave up 3 bases and J gave up 2 bases, with 7 bases separating them. The CDR3: CASSFGRNYGYTF. The CDR3 bases are TGTGCCAGCAGTTTCGGTAGAAACTATGGCTACACCTTC.

This rearrangement joins TRBV3-1 (or the pseudogene TRBV3-2) to TRBJ2-7, with TRBD2 as a possible D gene (6 bases). CDR3 length: 15 residues. V was cut by 5 bases and J by 5 bases, with 19 bases left in between. In germline, CDR1 is LGHDT, CDR2 YNNKEL (reference sequence). CDR3 sequence (DNA): TGTGCCAGCAGCAGACTAGTTTGGTCACCGGACGAGCAGTACTTC. Its protein is CASSRLVWSPDEQYF.

The V and J genes are TRBV5-1 and TRBJ1-2; tentatively, D is TRBD1 (6 bases). The CDR3 length is 12 residues. V lost 0 bases and J 8 bases, leaving 8 bases between the germline ends. From germline, CDR1 is SGHRS and CDR2 YFSETQ. The CDR3 nucleotides read TGCGCCAGCAGCTTGGACAGGGAAGGCTACACCTTC. Translation gives CASSLDREGYTF.

The chain uses TRBV10-3 and TRBJ1-2; 9 bases fit TRBD1. The CDR3 spans 14 residues. Trimming at V came to 2 bases and at J to 5 bases, leaving 3 bases not matched to a gene. Per the germline V gene, CDR1 is ENHRY and CDR2 is SYGVKD. The CDR3 is CAISETGGGYGYTF. The CDR3 bases are TGTGCCATCAGTGAGACAGGGGGCGGGTATGGCTACACCTTC.

The rearrangement links TRBV2 to TRBJ1-3; D possibly corresponds to TRBD1 (5 bases). CDR3 length: 14 residues. The germline V gene has CDR1 SNHLY and CDR2 FYNNEI. The ends were cut back, 4 bases at V and 4 bases at J, with 11 bases in the middle. The CDR3 sequence: CASSASGMGNTIYF. For the CDR3, the DNA is TGTGCCAGCAGTGCATCAGGGATGGGAAACACCATATATTTT.

This chain connects TRBV11-3 to TRBJ1-3; D is uncertain. CDR1 is SGHNT and CDR2 is YENEEA in the germline V gene. V dropped 2 bases and J dropped 4 bases, with 12 bases sitting between them. CDR3 length equals 15 residues. The CDR3 region has the DNA TGTGCCAGCAGCTTAAGTGGAGGCTTGGGAAACACCATATATTTT. The encoded protein is CASSLSGGLGNTIYF.

The V call is TRBV7-9, the J call TRBJ2-6, with 13 bases that match TRBD2. J was trimmed by 2 bases and V by 5 bases; bases with no gene match: 6. The CDR3 has 18 amino acids. Germline CDR1 SEHNR, CDR2 FQNEAQ (reference sequence). The CDR3 region has the DNA TGTGCCAGCAGCGCCGGGACTAGCGGGATTACTGGGGCCAACGTCCTGACTTTC. Amino acid sequence: CASSAGTSGITGANVLTF.

The chain recombines TRBV7-9 with TRBJ2-1; 7 bases line up with TRBD2. CDR3 length equals 16 residues. The V gene's germline CDR1 is SEHNR and CDR2 FQNEAQ (reference sequence). V gave up 5 bases and J gave up 0 bases; unmatched junction bases: 7. The CDR3 region is CASSPLGGGSYNEQFF. Here the CDR3 DNA reads TGTGCCAGCAGCCCTCTGGGGGGGGGCTCCTACAATGAGCAGTTCTTC.

J is TRBJ2-1 and V is TRBV5-6; D might be TRBD2 (6 bases). The length of the CDR3 is 16 residues. Germline assignment: CDR1 SGHDT and CDR2 YYEEEE. V dropped 0 bases and J dropped 4 bases, with 14 bases sitting between them. CDR3 region: CASSLVGTFRYNEQFF. The CDR3 coding sequence is TGTGCCAGCAGCTTGGTCGGGACTTTTCGGTACAATGAGCAGTTCTTC.

The chain joins TRBV24-1 to TRBJ1-5; D possibly corresponds to TRBD1 (5 bases). Trimming took off 5 bases at V and 4 bases at J, with 17 bases between the two ends. Looked up from germline, CDR1 is KGHDR and CDR2 is SFDVKD. The CDR3 sequence is 16 residues long. For the CDR3, the DNA is TGTGCCACCAGTGGAGCATCCTGGGCAGGGAATCAGCCCCAGCATTTT. This gives the protein CATSGASWAGNQPQHF.

The CDR3 DNA reads as TGTGCTAGTGGCGTATTGAGCGGGAGTGGCCCCTACGAGCAGTACTTC. This sequence encodes CASGVLSGSGPYEQYF. The rearrangement uses TRBV12-5 and TRBJ2-7, with 8 bases fitting TRBD2. CDR3 length: 16 amino acids. The ends lost 6 bases at V and 2 bases at J; junction bases unmatched: 12. CDR1 and CDR2 (germline): LGHNT, FRNRAP. The variable domain in full, with the rest retrieved from reference TRBV12-5 and TRBJ2-7, is DARVTQTPRHKVTEMGQEVTMRCQPILGHNTVFWYRQTMMQGLELLAYFRNRAPLDDSGMPKDRFSAEMPDATLATLKIQPSEPRDSAVYFCASGVLSGSGPYEQYFGPGTRLTVT.

This sequence joins TRBV11-2 and TRBJ1-2, with TRBD1 matching 7 bases. The length of the CDR3 is 13 residues. Trimming took 6 bases from V and 7 from J; bases not matched to a gene: 8. CDR1 is SGHAT, CDR2 FQNNGV, per germline. Here the CDR3 reads CASSFDRAFGYTF. The CDR3, as DNA: TGTGCCAGCAGTTTCGACAGGGCTTTTGGCTACACCTTC.

The rearrangement uses TRBV6-5 and TRBJ2-5, with 9 positions matching TRBD2. Per germline, CDR1 MNHEY and CDR2 SVGAGI. This CDR3 spans 16 amino acids. Trimming at V came to 0 bases and at J to 1 base, leaving 3 bases not matched to a gene. Written as DNA, the CDR3 is TGTGCCAGCAGTTACTCCGGCGGGAGGGCCCAAGAGACCCAGTACTTC. The encoded protein is CASSYSGGRAQETQYF.

CDR3 nucleotide sequence: TGTGCCAGCAGCCGGTGGGCCGGTGTGAATCAGCCCCAGCATTTT. As protein: CASSRWAGVNQPQHF. This chain connects TRBV11-2 to TRBJ1-5; D is undetermined. The V and J ends lost 5 bases and 4 bases respectively, with 15 bases between them. CDR1 is SGHAT and CDR2 is FQNNGV in the germline V gene. The CDR3 has 15 amino acids.

This chain links TRBV6-5 with TRBJ1-5; TRBD1 aligns across 7 bases. Germline lookup yields CDR1 MNHEY and CDR2 SVGAGI. The CDR3 totals 16 residues. The V segment lost 2 bases and the J segment 4 bases; nucleotides outside the gene matches: 8. The CDR3 sequence: CASSYEVRGWNQPQHF. CDR3 DNA sequence: TGTGCCAGCAGTTACGAAGTCAGGGGGTGGAATCAGCCCCAGCATTTT.

This clone was recorded once. The chain uses TRBV6-6 and TRBJ1-5, with TRBD1 identical over 7 bases. CDR3 length: 13 amino acids. Trimming took 5 bases from V and 10 from J; bases not matched to a gene: 8. The V gene's germline CDR1 is MNHNY and CDR2 SVGAGI (reference sequence). CDR3 nucleotide sequence: TGTGCCAGCAGTCCCCCTACAGGGGAACCCCAGCATTTT. It codes for CASSPPTGEPQHF.

The chain uses TRBV4-3 and TRBJ1-2; no clear D gene. Germline values: CDR1 LGHNA, CDR2 YSLEER. V lost 1 base to trimming and J lost 8 bases, with 14 bases between them. CDR3 length: 14 amino acids. CDR3 bases: TGCGCCAGCAGCCAAGCCCGCGCGACAAGCGGCTACACCTTC. Protein: CASSQARATSGYTF.

The V gene is TRBV11-2, the J gene TRBJ2-3; 10 nucleotides align to TRBD2. V trimming: 5 bases; J trimming: 2 bases; junction bases outside the gene matches: 7. In germline, CDR1 is SGHAT, CDR2 FQNNGV. The CDR3 loop spans 16 amino acids. CDR3 sequence reads: CASSVIAGGSTDTQYF. DNA for the CDR3: TGTGCCAGCAGCGTCATAGCGGGGGGCTCCACAGATACGCAGTATTTT.

This chain links TRBV4-3 with TRBJ2-1; 10 nucleotides line up with TRBD2. This CDR3 has 19 amino acids. The ends lost 0 bases at V and 1 base at J; junction bases unmatched: 9. Germline loops: CDR1 LGHNA, CDR2 YSLEER. CDR3 sequence reads: CASSQEASGSYPSYNEQFF. CDR3 nucleotides: TGCGCCAGCAGCCAAGAGGCTAGCGGGAGCTACCCTTCCTACAATGAGCAGTTCTTC.

The chain joins TRBV13 to TRBJ2-4; D unclear. This CDR3 contains 12 residues. V lost 5 bases to trimming and J lost 4 bases, with 6 bases between them. The germline gives CDR1 PRHDT, CDR2 FYEKMQ (reference sequence). The CDR3 DNA reads as TGTGCCAGCAGCCAGGCTAAAAACATTCAGTACTTC. This sequence encodes CASSQAKNIQYF.

The chain recombines TRBV6-5 with TRBJ1-2, with 8 bases aligning to TRBD1. The trim removed 4 bases at V and 8 bases at J, leaving 9 bases unmatched. CDR1 and CDR2 (germline): MNHEY, SVGAGI. This CDR3 is built from 14 residues. CDR3: CASSSSGQGYGYTF. The CDR3 nucleotides are TGTGCCAGCAGTTCCTCTGGACAGGGTTACGGCTACACCTTC.